This section outlines one T cell receptor beta chain sequence together with its context. Trimming took off 2 bases at V and 7 bases at J, with 12 bases between the two ends. Germline CDR1 reads MRHNA; CDR2 reads SNTAGT. The CDR3 contains 13 residues. The record originates from a study of cytomegalovirus exposure and HLA in healthy donors. Assay used: immunoSEQ multiplex PCR; TCRdb lists only in-frame clones, some missing. Here the sample spans about 79,000 clones, 80% to 95% being singletons. The TCR was taken from a woman in her 30s in good health and CMV-seronegative. The rearrangement uses TRBV6-4 and TRBJ2-7, with TRBD2 as a possible D gene (6 bases). Sequencing was performed on PBMCs. CDR3 coding DNA: TGTGCCAGCAGTGACAGGGAGGAAGGAGAGCAGTACTTC. Protein product: CASSDREEGEQYF.